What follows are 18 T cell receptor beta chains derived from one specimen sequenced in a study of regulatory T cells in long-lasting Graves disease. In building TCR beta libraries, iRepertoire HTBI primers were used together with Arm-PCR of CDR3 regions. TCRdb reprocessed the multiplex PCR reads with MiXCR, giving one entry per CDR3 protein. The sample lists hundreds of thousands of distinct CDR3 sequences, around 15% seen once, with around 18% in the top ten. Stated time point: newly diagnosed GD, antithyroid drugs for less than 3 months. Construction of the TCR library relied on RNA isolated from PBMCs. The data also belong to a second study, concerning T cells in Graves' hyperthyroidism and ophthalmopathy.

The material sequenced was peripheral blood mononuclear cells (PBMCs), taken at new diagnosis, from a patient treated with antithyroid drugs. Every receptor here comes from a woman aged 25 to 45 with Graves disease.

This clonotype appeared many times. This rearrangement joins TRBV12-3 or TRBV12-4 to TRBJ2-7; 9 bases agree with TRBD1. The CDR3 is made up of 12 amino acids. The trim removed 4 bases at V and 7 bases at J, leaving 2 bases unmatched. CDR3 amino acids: CASSWTGDEQYF. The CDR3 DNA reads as TGTGCCAGCAGTTGGACAGGGGATGAGCAGTACTTC.

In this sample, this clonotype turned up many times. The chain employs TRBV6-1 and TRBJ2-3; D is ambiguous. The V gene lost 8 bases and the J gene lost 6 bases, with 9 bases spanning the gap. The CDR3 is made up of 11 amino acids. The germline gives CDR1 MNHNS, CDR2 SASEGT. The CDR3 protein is CASAGGDTQYF. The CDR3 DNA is TGTGCCAGCGCAGGTGGTGATACGCAGTATTTT.

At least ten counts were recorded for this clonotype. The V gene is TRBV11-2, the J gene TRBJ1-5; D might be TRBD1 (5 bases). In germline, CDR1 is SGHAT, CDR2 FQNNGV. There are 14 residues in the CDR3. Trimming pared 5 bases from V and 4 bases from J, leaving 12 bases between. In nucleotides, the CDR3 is TGTGCCAGCAGCCCAGGGCAGAAAAATCAGCCCCAGCATTTT. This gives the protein CASSPGQKNQPQHF.

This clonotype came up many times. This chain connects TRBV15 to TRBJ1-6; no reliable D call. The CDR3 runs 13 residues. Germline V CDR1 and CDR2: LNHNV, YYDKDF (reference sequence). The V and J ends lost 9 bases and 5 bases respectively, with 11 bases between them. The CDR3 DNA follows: TGTGCCACGAGACGGACCGATAATTCACCCCTCCACTTT. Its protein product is CATRRTDNSPLHF.

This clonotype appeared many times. The CDR3 bases are TGTGCCAGCAGTGGATACGGGGGTGGTCAGCCCCAGCATTTT. Translating it yields CASSGYGGGQPQHF. The rearrangement links TRBV12-3 or TRBV12-4 to TRBJ1-5, with D tentatively TRBD1 (5 bases). V lost 5 bases to trimming and J lost 6 bases, with 14 bases between them. The CDR3 is 14 residues long.

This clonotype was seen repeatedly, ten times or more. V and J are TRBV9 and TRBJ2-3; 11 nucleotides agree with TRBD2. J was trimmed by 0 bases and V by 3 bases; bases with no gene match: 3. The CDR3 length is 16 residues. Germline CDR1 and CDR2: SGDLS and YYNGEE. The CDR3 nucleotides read TGTGCCAGCAGCGCAGGGACTAGCGGAAGCACAGATACGCAGTATTTT. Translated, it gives CASSAGTSGSTDTQYF.

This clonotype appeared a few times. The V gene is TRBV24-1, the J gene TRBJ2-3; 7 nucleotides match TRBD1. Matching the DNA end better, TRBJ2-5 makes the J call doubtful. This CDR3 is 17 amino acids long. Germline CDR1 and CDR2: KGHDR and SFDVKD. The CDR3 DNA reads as TGTGCCACCAGTGATCCTGCAGTGGCAGGGGGTCGAGAGACCCAGTACTTC. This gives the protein CATSDPAVAGGRETQYF.

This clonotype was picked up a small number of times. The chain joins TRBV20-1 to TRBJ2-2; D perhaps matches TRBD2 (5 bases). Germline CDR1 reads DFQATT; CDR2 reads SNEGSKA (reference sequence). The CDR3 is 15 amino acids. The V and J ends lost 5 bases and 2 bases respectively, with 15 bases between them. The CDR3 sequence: CSASPSGSNTGELFF. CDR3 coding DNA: TGCAGTGCTTCACCCAGCGGTAGCAACACCGGGGAGCTGTTTTTT.

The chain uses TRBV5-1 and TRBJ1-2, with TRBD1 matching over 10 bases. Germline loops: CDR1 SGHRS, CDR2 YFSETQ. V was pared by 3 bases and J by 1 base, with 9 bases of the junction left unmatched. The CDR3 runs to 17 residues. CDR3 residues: CASSSRDRGRDNYGYTF. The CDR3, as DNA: TGCGCCAGCAGCTCGCGGGACAGGGGTCGAGATAACTATGGCTACACCTTC.

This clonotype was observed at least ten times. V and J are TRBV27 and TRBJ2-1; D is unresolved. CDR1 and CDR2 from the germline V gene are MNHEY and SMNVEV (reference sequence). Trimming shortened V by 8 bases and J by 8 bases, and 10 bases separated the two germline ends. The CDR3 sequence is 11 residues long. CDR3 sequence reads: CASAGYYEQFF. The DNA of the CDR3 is TGTGCCAGCGCCGGGTACTATGAGCAGTTCTTC.

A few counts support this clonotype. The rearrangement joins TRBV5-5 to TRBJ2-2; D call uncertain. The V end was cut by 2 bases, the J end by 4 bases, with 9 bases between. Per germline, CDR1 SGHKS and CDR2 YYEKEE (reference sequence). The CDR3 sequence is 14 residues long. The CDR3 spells CASSLSQFTGELFF. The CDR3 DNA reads TGTGCCAGCAGCTTATCTCAGTTCACCGGGGAGCTGTTTTTT.

The CDR3 nucleotides read TGTGCCAGCAGCCAAGGAATTCTTACTAGGGCTTTCTTT. Its protein is CASSQGILTRAFF. The rearrangement joins TRBV14 to TRBJ1-1, with D unclear. Germline V gives CDR1 SGHDN, CDR2 FVKESK. There are 13 residues in the CDR3. V dropped 1 base and J dropped 11 bases, with 14 bases sitting between them. Combining the CDR3 with reference TRBV14 and TRBJ1-1 gives the whole variable domain EAGVTQFPSHSVIEKGQTVTLRCDPISGHDNLYWYRRVMGKEIKFLLHFVKESKQDESGMPNNRFLAERTGGTYSTLKVQPAELEDSGVYFCASSQGILTRAFFGQGTRLTVV.

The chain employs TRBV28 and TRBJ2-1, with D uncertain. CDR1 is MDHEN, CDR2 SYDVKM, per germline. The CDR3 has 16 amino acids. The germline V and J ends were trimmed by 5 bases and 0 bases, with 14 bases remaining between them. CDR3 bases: TGTGCCAGCAGTGACAACACGCGAGCCTCCTACAATGAGCAGTTCTTC. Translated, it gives CASSDNTRASYNEQFF.

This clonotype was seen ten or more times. This chain's CDR3 is CATSRIITGIEKLFF. The CDR3 nucleotides read TGTGCCACCAGCAGAATAATCACAGGGATCGAAAAACTGTTTTTT. V usage is TRBV15 and J usage is TRBJ1-4, with D possibly being TRBD1 (6 bases). Per the germline V gene, CDR1 is LNHNV and CDR2 is YYDKDF (reference sequence). V was trimmed by 2 bases and J by 8 bases, leaving 15 bases between them. This CDR3 has 15 residues.

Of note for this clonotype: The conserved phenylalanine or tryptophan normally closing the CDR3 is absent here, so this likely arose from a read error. This CDR3 is CSVVGWGRGGGETQYL. The DNA of the CDR3 is TGCAGCGTTGTGGGCTGGGGCAGGGGAGGCGGGGAGACCCAGTACCTC. The V gene is TRBV29-1, the J gene TRBJ2-5; TRBD1 or TRBD2 may be the D gene (6 bases each). The germline V and J ends were trimmed by 4 bases and 5 bases, with 23 bases remaining between them. Germline V lookup: CDR1 SQVTM, CDR2 ANQGSEA. The CDR3 sequence is 16 residues long.

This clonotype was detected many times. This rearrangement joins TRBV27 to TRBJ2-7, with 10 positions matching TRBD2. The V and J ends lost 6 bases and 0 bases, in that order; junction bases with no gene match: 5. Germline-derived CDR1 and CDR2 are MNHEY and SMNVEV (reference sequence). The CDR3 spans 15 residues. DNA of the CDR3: TGTGCCAGCAGAACACGGACTAGCGGCTCCTACGAGCAGTACTTC. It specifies CASRTRTSGSYEQYF.

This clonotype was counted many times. CDR3 sequence: CASRPPYSSRSTDTQYF. CDR3 nucleotide sequence: TGTGCCAGCAGACCCCCGTATTCGAGCCGCAGCACAGATACGCAGTATTTT. The chain couples TRBV11-2 to TRBJ2-3; D not certain. V lost 6 bases and J 0 bases, leaving 19 bases between the germline ends. Per germline, CDR1 SGHAT and CDR2 FQNNGV. The CDR3 extends over 17 amino acids. The full variable domain, in which reference TRBV11-2 and TRBJ2-3 provide the parts outside the CDR3, is EAGVAQSPRYKIIEKRQSVAFWCNPISGHATLYWYQQILGQGPKLLIQFQNNGVVDDSQLPKDRFSAERLKGVDSTLKIQPAKLEDSAVYLCASRPPYSSRSTDTQYFGPGTRLTVL.

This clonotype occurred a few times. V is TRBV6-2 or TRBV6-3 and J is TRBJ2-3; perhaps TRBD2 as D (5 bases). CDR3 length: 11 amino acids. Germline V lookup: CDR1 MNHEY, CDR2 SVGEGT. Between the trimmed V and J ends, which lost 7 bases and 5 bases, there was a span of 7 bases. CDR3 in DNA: TGTGCCAGCACCCGGGAAGATACGCAGTATTTT. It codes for CASTREDTQYF.